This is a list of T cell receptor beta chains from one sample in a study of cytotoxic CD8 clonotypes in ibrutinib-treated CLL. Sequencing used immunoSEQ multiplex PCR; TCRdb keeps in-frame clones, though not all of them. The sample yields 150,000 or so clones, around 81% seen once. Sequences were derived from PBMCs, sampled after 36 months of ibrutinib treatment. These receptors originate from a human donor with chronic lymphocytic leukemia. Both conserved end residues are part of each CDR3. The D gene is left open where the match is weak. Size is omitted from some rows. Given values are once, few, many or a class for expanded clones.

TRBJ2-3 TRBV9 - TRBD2 CASSSLGRGSDTQYF TGTGCCAGCAGCTCATTGGGGAGGGGTTCAGATACGCAGTATTTT
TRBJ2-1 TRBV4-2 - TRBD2 CASSQNLAGGYNEQFF TGTGCCAGCAGCCAAAATCTAGCGGGGGGTTACAATGAGCAGTTCTTC
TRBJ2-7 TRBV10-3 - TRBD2 CATGTSGGTYEQYF TGTGCCACCGGGACTAGCGGGGGAACCTACGAGCAGTACTTC
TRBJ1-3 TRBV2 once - CATEGIGGNTIYF TGTGCCACCGAGGGGATCGGCGGAAACACCATATATTTT
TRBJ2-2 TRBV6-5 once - CASSYSTATGELFF TGTGCCAGCAGTTACTCGACCGCAACCGGGGAGCTGTTTTTT
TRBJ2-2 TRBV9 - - CASSPRGPGWTGELFF TGTGCCAGCAGCCCCCGGGGCCCAGGTTGGACCGGGGAGCTGTTTTTT
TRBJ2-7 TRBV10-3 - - CAISDLPGAYEQYF TGTGCCATCAGTGATCTCCCAGGGGCCTACGAGCAGTACTTC
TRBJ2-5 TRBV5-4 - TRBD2 CASSPETSGRTQYF TGTGCCAGCAGCCCCGAAACTAGCGGGAGGACCCAGTACTTC
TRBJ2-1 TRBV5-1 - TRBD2 CASSRIPPLAGGLGGDEQFF TGCGCCAGCAGCCGAATACCACCCTTAGCGGGGGGGCTTGGCGGCGATGAGCAGTTCTTC
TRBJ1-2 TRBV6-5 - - CASSYSKGYGYTF TGTGCCAGCAGTTACTCGAAGGGATATGGCTACACCTTC
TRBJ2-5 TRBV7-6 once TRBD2 CASRRPGHWRGEQETQYF TGTGCCAGCAGACGCCCCGGCCACTGGCGGGGGGAACAAGAGACCCAGTACTTC
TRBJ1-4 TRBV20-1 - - CSATLGEKLFF TGCAGTGCTACGTTGGGCGAAAAACTGTTTTTT
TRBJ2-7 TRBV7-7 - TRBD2 CASSLGLADEQYF TGTGCCAGCAGCTTGGGACTAGCTGACGAGCAGTACTTC
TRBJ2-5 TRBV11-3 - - CASSFRRKAAQYF TGTGCCAGCAGCTTCCGTCGAAAAGCCGCCCAGTACTTC
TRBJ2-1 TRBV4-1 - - CASSQERGSPYNEQFF TGCGCCAGCAGCCAAGAACGGGGGAGTCCCTACAATGAGCAGTTCTTC
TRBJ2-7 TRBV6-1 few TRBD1 CASSGGTGGSYEQYF TGTGCCAGCAGTGGTGGGACAGGGGGCTCCTACGAGCAGTACTTC
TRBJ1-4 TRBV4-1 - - CASSHLGVNEKLFF TGCGCCAGCAGCCATTTGGGGGTTAATGAAAAACTGTTTTTT
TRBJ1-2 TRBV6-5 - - CASSYLSRDYGYTF TGTGCCAGCAGTTACTTGTCCAGAGACTATGGCTACACCTTC
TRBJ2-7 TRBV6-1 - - CASSDWTWDYEQYF TGTGCCAGCAGTGATTGGACTTGGGACTACGAGCAGTACTTC
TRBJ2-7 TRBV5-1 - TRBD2 CASSPPFSLAGGNYEQYF TGCGCCAGCAGCCCTCCTTTTTCACTAGCGGGTGGAAACTACGAGCAGTACTTC
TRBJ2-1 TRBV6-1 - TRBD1 CASSEVIGDRGRNEQFF TGTGCCAGCAGTGAAGTTATCGGGGACAGGGGCCGCAATGAGCAGTTCTTC
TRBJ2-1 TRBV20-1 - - CSARRYNEQFF TGCAGTGCTCGGAGGTACAATGAGCAGTTCTTC